This is a list of T cell receptor beta chains from one sample in a study of blood T cell repertoires in COVID-19. Measured with immunoSEQ multiplex PCR; TCRdb has only the in-frame clones, and not every one. The sample has 130,000 to 150,000 clones, 81% seen once. The sample was peripheral blood. These receptors were collected from a human donor with acute or convalescent COVID-19. The donor label of this sample is uncertain. Both conserved end residues are part of each CDR3. The D gene is left open where the match is weak.

CDR3 protein: CASSEFYGGGQYSPLHF
CDR3 DNA: TGTGCCAGCAGTGAATTTTACGGCGGGGGCCAATATTCACCCCTCCACTTT
J gene: TRBJ1-6
D gene: .
V gene: TRBV2

CDR3 protein: CASSFLGDMNTEAFF
CDR3 DNA: TGTGCCAGCAGTTTCCTAGGGGATATGAACACTGAAGCTTTCTTT
J gene: TRBJ1-1
D gene: .
V gene: TRBV27

CDR3 protein: CASSLVTSGGAHEQFF
CDR3 DNA: TGTGCCAGCAGCTTGGTAACCAGCGGGGGGGCCCATGAGCAGTTCTTC
J gene: TRBJ2-1
D gene: TRBD2
V gene: TRBV7-9

CDR3 protein: CAWSEKGGEKLFF
CDR3 DNA: TGTGCCTGGAGTGAAAAGGGAGGAGAAAAACTGTTTTTT
J gene: TRBJ1-4
D gene: .
V gene: TRBV30

CDR3 protein: CASSLTAGGRNTEAFF
CDR3 DNA: TGCGCCAGCAGCTTGACGGCAGGGGGAAGGAACACTGAAGCTTTCTTT
J gene: TRBJ1-1
D gene: TRBD1
V gene: TRBV5-1

CDR3 protein: CASSVQGTYNSPLHF
CDR3 DNA: TGTGCCAGCAGTGTACAGGGGACTTATAATTCACCCCTCCACTTT
J gene: TRBJ1-6
D gene: TRBD1
V gene: TRBV2

CDR3 protein: CASSGTKGPRGYGYTF
CDR3 DNA: TGTGCCAGCAGTGGTACTAAGGGGCCCCGTGGATATGGCTACACCTTC
J gene: TRBJ1-2
D gene: .
V gene: TRBV6-1

CDR3 protein: CASSLGTGGYTQYF
CDR3 DNA: TGTGCCAGCAGCTTAGGGACAGGGGGCTATACGCAGTATTTT
J gene: TRBJ2-3
D gene: TRBD1
V gene: TRBV7-6

CDR3 protein: CAWSMGGVIYNEQFF
CDR3 DNA: TGTGCCTGGAGTATGGGCGGGGTGATCTACAATGAGCAGTTCTTC
J gene: TRBJ2-1
D gene: .
V gene: TRBV30

CDR3 protein: CASSIDLYRAGTIYNEQFF
CDR3 DNA: TGTGCCAGTAGTATAGATCTATATCGTGCAGGGACAATTTACAATGAGCAGTTCTTC
J gene: TRBJ2-1
D gene: .
V gene: TRBV19

CDR3 protein: CASTTRGHNEQFF
CDR3 DNA: TGTGCCAGCACTACCCGAGGCCACAATGAGCAGTTCTTC
J gene: TRBJ2-1
D gene: .
V gene: TRBV5-4